A single sample is the source of the 18 T cell receptor beta chains below, sequenced in a study of cytomegalovirus exposure and HLA in healthy donors. PCR was performed using 60 Vbeta and 13 Jbeta primers. Repertoires were generated with immunoSEQ multiplex PCR, while TCRdb's copy carries only in-frame clones and drops some. The table records 100,000 or so clones, roughly 75% of them present only once. Sequenced input: PBMCs. The receptors here all came from a woman younger than 30 in good health and CMV-seropositive.

The CDR3 DNA follows: TGTGCCAGCAGCGCGGGGCTAGCCTACAATGAGCAGTTCTTC. It yields the protein CASSAGLAYNEQFF. J is TRBJ2-1 and V is TRBV5-6; maybe TRBD2 (6 bases). The germline V and J ends were trimmed by 4 bases and 2 bases, with 10 bases remaining between them. Germline assignment: CDR1 SGHDT and CDR2 YYEEEE. The CDR3 is 14 amino acids.

This sequence joins TRBV28 and TRBJ1-2; 9 bases map to TRBD1. The germline V gene encodes CDR1 MDHEN and CDR2 SYDVKM. The CDR3 spans 18 residues. V lost 6 bases to trimming and J lost 4 bases; unmatched junction nucleotides: 18. The CDR3 DNA reads TGTGCCAGCAGCTACCCCCGGGACAGGGCGCCGGTATTCTATGGCTACACCTTC. Its translation: CASSYPRDRAPVFYGYTF.

This chain joins TRBV4-1 and TRBJ2-7, with 10 positions matching TRBD1. CDR1 MGHRA and CDR2 YSYEKL come from the germline V gene. The CDR3 is made up of 14 amino acids. V lost 5 bases, J lost 4 bases, and 5 bases stayed unmatched. The CDR3 is CASSSRQGAYEQYF. The DNA for the CDR3 is TGCGCCAGCAGCTCGCGACAGGGGGCGTACGAGCAGTACTTC.

The rearrangement links TRBV7-2 to TRBJ2-1, with 9 bases identical to TRBD2. Germline V gene sequence: CDR1 SGHTA, CDR2 FQGNSA. This CDR3 is built from 17 residues. J gave up 2 bases and V 1 base, and 6 bases lay outside the gene matches. The CDR3 DNA follows: TGTGCCAGCAGCTTAGTTCCTAGCGGGACGGCCTACAATGAGCAGTTCTTC. Translated, it gives CASSLVPSGTAYNEQFF. Supplemented by reference TRBV7-2 and TRBJ2-1, the full variable domain reads GAGVSQSPSNKVTEKGKDVELRCDPISGHTALYWYRQSLGQGLEFLIYFQGNSAPDKSGLPSDRFSAERTGGSVSTLTIQRTQQEDSAVYLCASSLVPSGTAYNEQFFGPGTRLTVL.

The chain links TRBV19 to TRBJ1-1, with TRBD1 matching 8 bases. The CDR3 totals 13 residues. V shed 10 bases and J 1 base; nucleotides not matched to a gene: 5. Germline assignment: CDR1 LNHDA and CDR2 SQIVND (reference sequence). CDR3 sequence: CAIRDRTNTEAFF. The CDR3 DNA follows: TGTGCCATCAGGGACAGGACGAACACTGAAGCTTTCTTT.

The chain couples TRBV2 to TRBJ2-2; D is uncertain. The V end was cut by 8 bases, the J end by 3 bases, with 10 bases between. CDR1 and CDR2 from the germline V gene are SNHLY and FYNNEI. This CDR3 region has 13 residues. In DNA form, the CDR3 reads TGTGCCAGCCGACTCGGGTACACCGGGGAGCTGTTTTTT. Translation: CASRLGYTGELFF.

The V call is TRBV5-4, the J call TRBJ2-7; 7 bases align to TRBD2. J lost 4 bases, V lost 3 bases, and 10 bases had no gene match. The CDR3 length is 15 residues. Germline CDR1 SGHNT, CDR2 YYREEE (reference sequence). This CDR3 is CASSSRAGASYEQYF. CDR3 in DNA: TGTGCCAGCAGCTCCCGGGCGGGAGCCAGTTACGAGCAGTACTTC.

V is TRBV28 and J is TRBJ2-7, with 7 bases identical to TRBD1. With 5 bases clipped from V and 0 bases from J, the junction kept 7 bases outside the gene matches. This CDR3 is built from 15 residues. The germline CDR1 and CDR2 sequences are MDHEN and SYDVKM. The CDR3 region has the DNA TGTGCCAGCAGTCCCACCGGGACAGTCTCCTACGAGCAGTACTTC. Its translation is CASSPTGTVSYEQYF.

The rearrangement joins TRBV6-5 to TRBJ2-7, with 12 bases matching TRBD2. This CDR3 comprises 15 residues. Looked up from germline, CDR1 is MNHEY and CDR2 is SVGAGI. The V and J ends lost 7 bases and 4 bases, in that order; junction bases with no gene match: 8. CDR3 sequence (DNA): TGTGCCAGCACCAAGGAGGGGACTAGCGGGTACGAGCAGTACTTC. Amino acids: CASTKEGTSGYEQYF.

The chain employs TRBV7-2 and TRBJ2-5; weak D call: TRBD2 (6 bases). CDR1 and CDR2 from the germline V gene are SGHTA and FQGNSA. The CDR3 spans 14 residues. Trimming removed 2 bases from V and 9 bases from J, with 16 bases in between. CDR3 in DNA: TGTGCCAGCAGCTTAATAAGTCAGGGACTGCCCCAGTACTTC. It encodes CASSLISQGLPQYF.

The V and J genes are TRBV5-1 and TRBJ2-3; 10 bases are a match to TRBD2. V trimming: 1 base; J trimming: 1 base; junction bases outside the gene matches: 6. Germline V gene data show CDR1 as SGHRS and CDR2 as YFSETQ. This CDR3 comprises 17 residues. This chain's CDR3 is CASSLSSGTSGTDTQYF. CDR3 nucleotide sequence: TGCGCCAGCAGCTTGAGCTCCGGGACTAGCGGCACAGATACGCAGTATTTT. Looking up the rest from reference TRBV5-1 and TRBJ2-3 gives the full variable domain: KAGVTQTPRYLIKTRGQQVTLSCSPISGHRSVSWYQQTPGQGLQFLFEYFSETQRNKGNFPGRFSGRQFSNSRSEMNVSTLELGDSALYLCASSLSSGTSGTDTQYFGPGTRLTVL.

The chain combines TRBV19 with TRBJ2-2, with TRBD2 matching 7 bases. The CDR3 spans 16 residues. Germline trimming cut 3 bases from V and 4 bases from J; bases unmatched to any gene: 8. Germline V CDR1 and CDR2: LNHDA, SQIVND (reference sequence). The CDR3 sequence: CASSIQAGVGTGELFF. CDR3 sequence (DNA): TGTGCCAGTAGTATCCAGGCGGGAGTTGGCACCGGGGAGCTGTTTTTT. Full variable domain (remainder filled in from reference TRBV19 and TRBJ2-2): DGGITQSPKYLFRKEGQNVTLSCEQNLNHDAMYWYRQDPGQGLRLIYYSQIVNDFQKGDIAEGYSVSREKKESFPLTVTSAQKNPTAFYLCASSIQAGVGTGELFFGEGSRLTVL.

The table lists this clone with a count of one. The V and J genes are TRBV7-9 and TRBJ1-4; the match to TRBD1 covers 9 bases. The germline CDR1 and CDR2 sequences are SEHNR and FQNEAQ (reference sequence). Losses at the gene ends were 5 bases for V and 4 bases for J; bases not matched to a gene: 11. The CDR3 has 17 amino acids. The CDR3 loop is CASSQIQGAMGNEKLFF. In DNA form, the CDR3 reads TGTGCCAGCAGCCAGATACAGGGGGCGATGGGTAATGAAAAACTGTTTTTT. Filled out from reference TRBV7-9 and TRBJ1-4, the complete variable domain reads DTGVSQNPRHKITKRGQNVTFRCDPISEHNRLYWYRQTLGQGPEFLTYFQNEAQLEKSRLLSDRFSAERPKGSFSTLEIQRTEQGDSAMYLCASSQIQGAMGNEKLFFGSGTQLSVL.

The gene calls are TRBV5-4 and TRBJ2-3; D is undetermined. CDR3 length: 13 amino acids. Looked up from germline, CDR1 is SGHNT and CDR2 is YYREEE (reference sequence). Trimming stripped 3 bases from V and 2 bases from J, with 7 bases between. CDR3 loop: CASSSRYTDTQYF. CDR3 nucleotide sequence: TGTGCCAGCAGCTCCCGTTACACAGATACGCAGTATTTT. Combining the CDR3 with reference TRBV5-4 and TRBJ2-3 gives the whole variable domain ETGVTQSPTHLIKTRGQQVTLRCSSQSGHNTVSWYQQALGQGPQFIFQYYREEENGRGNFPPRFSGLQFPNYSSELNVNALELDDSALYLCASSSRYTDTQYFGPGTRLTVL.

This chain uses TRBV15 with TRBJ1-2; tentatively, D is TRBD1 (6 bases). Between the trimmed V and J ends, which lost 1 base and 8 bases, there was a span of 11 bases. Germline V gene data show CDR1 as LNHNV and CDR2 as YYDKDF (reference sequence). There are 13 residues in the CDR3. CDR3 DNA sequence: TGTGCCACCAGCAGAGGGGGACAAGACGGCTACACCTTC. Translation gives CATSRGGQDGYTF.

This chain connects TRBV4-3 to TRBJ2-2; the D is unclear. From germline, CDR1 is LGHNA and CDR2 YSLEER. This CDR3 contains 16 residues. Between the trimmed V and J ends, which lost 0 bases and 1 base, there was a span of 9 bases. CDR3 in amino acids: CASSQDTPVNTGELFF. The CDR3 nucleotides read TGCGCCAGCAGCCAAGATACTCCGGTGAACACCGGGGAGCTGTTTTTT.

This clone was seen more than once but under ten times. This sequence joins TRBV6-5 and TRBJ1-2; no definite D call. V dropped 4 bases and J dropped 4 bases, with 19 bases sitting between them. The CDR3 runs to 16 residues. Germline CDR1 MNHEY, CDR2 SVGAGI. DNA of the CDR3: TGTGCCAGCAGTTCAAAATTTGAGTTGATCCTCTATGGCTACACCTTC. This gives the protein CASSSKFELILYGYTF.

This clone was counted a single time. The J gene is TRBJ1-5, the V gene TRBV2, with D unresolved. CDR1 is SNHLY and CDR2 is FYNNEI in the germline V gene. The CDR3 totals 13 residues. V lost 10 bases to trimming and J lost 4 bases, with 14 bases between them. CDR3 in amino acids: CATRGLVNQPQHF. CDR3 coding DNA: TGTGCCACCCGGGGTCTAGTAAATCAGCCCCAGCATTTT. Looking up the rest from reference TRBV2 and TRBJ1-5 gives the full variable domain: EPEVTQTPSHQVTQMGQEVILRCVPISNHLYFYWYRQILGQKVEFLVSFYNNEISEKSEIFDDQFSVERPDGSNFTLKIRSTKLEDSAMYFCATRGLVNQPQHFGDGTRLSIL.